These T cell receptor beta chains were read from a single sample in a study of blood T cell repertoires in COVID-19. Assay: immunoSEQ multiplex PCR; the TCRdb copy retains only in-frame clones and omits some. The table records roughly 260,000 clones, around 90% of them present only once. Sequencing was performed on PBMCs or T cells enriched from blood (not recorded which). Source of these receptors: a human donor in a cohort exposed to, infected with or recovered from COVID-19 (not recorded which). The donor label of this sample is uncertain. CDR3s include the opening cysteine and the closing phenylalanine or tryptophan. Each record gives: J gene, clone size, V gene, CDR3 length, D gene, CDR3 DNA, CDR3 protein. The D gene is left open where the match is weak. The size field is filled for only some rows; it gives once, few, many or a size class.

j_call: TRBJ1-2
clone_size: once
v_call: TRBV21-1
cdr3_length: 19
d_call: NA
cdr3_nt: TGTGCCACCAGAAGGGACTCCCCCTGGGACAGGGTTTTTTTCTATGGCTACACCTTC
cdr3_aa: CATRRDSPWDRVFFYGYTF

j_call: TRBJ2-2
clone_size: NA
v_call: TRBV19
cdr3_length: 15
d_call: TRBD1
cdr3_nt: TGTGCCAGTAGTATTCTCGGACAGGGTAACGGGGAGCTGTTTTTT
cdr3_aa: CASSILGQGNGELFF

j_call: TRBJ1-2
clone_size: NA
v_call: TRBV25-1
cdr3_length: 14
d_call: NA
cdr3_nt: TGTGCCACCCAAGCCCCAGGCCTCCACTATGGCTACACCTTC
cdr3_aa: CATQAPGLHYGYTF

j_call: TRBJ1-6
clone_size: NA
v_call: TRBV27
cdr3_length: 17
d_call: NA
cdr3_nt: TGTGCCAGCAGTTTTGGGCCCGGGAGCTCCTATAATTCACCCCTCCACTTT
cdr3_aa: CASSFGPGSSYNSPLHF

j_call: TRBJ1-1
clone_size: few
v_call: TRBV19
cdr3_length: 14
d_call: TRBD1
cdr3_nt: TGTGCCAGTGAGACAGGGACGCAGAACACTGAAGCTTTCTTT
cdr3_aa: CASETGTQNTEAFF

j_call: TRBJ1-2
clone_size: NA
v_call: TRBV3-1/TRBV3-2
cdr3_length: 13
d_call: TRBD1
cdr3_nt: TGTGCCAGCAGTCACCAGACAGGGGACGGCTACACCTTC
cdr3_aa: CASSHQTGDGYTF

j_call: TRBJ1-1
clone_size: NA
v_call: TRBV7-9
cdr3_length: 12
d_call: NA
cdr3_nt: TGTGCCAGCATGGCGGGGAACACTGAAGCTTTCTTT
cdr3_aa: CASMAGNTEAFF

j_call: TRBJ1-4
clone_size: NA
v_call: TRBV5-4
cdr3_length: 14
d_call: NA
cdr3_nt: TGTGCCAGCAGCCAGGTCCCAACTAATGAAAAACTGTTTTTT
cdr3_aa: CASSQVPTNEKLFF

j_call: TRBJ2-7
clone_size: NA
v_call: TRBV2
cdr3_length: 12
d_call: TRBD1
cdr3_nt: TGTGCCAGCGCAGACAGGGACTACGAGCAGTACTTC
cdr3_aa: CASADRDYEQYF

j_call: TRBJ1-2
clone_size: NA
v_call: TRBV3-1/TRBV3-2
cdr3_length: 15
d_call: NA
cdr3_nt: TGTGCCAGCAGCCCCAGCCTGGGAGGAGACTATGGCTACACCTTC
cdr3_aa: CASSPSLGGDYGYTF

j_call: TRBJ1-2
clone_size: NA
v_call: TRBV18
cdr3_length: 13
d_call: NA
cdr3_nt: TGTGCCAGCTCACCGGGCGGGGACTATGGCTACACCTTC
cdr3_aa: CASSPGGDYGYTF

j_call: TRBJ1-4
clone_size: NA
v_call: TRBV7-8
cdr3_length: 14
d_call: TRBD1
cdr3_nt: TGTGCCAGCAGCTTAGTGGCAGGGGGCGAAAAACTGTTTTTT
cdr3_aa: CASSLVAGGEKLFF

j_call: TRBJ1-2
clone_size: NA
v_call: TRBV10-3
cdr3_length: 14
d_call: TRBD1
cdr3_nt: TGTGCCATCAGTGAGGACAGGGCGGGCTATGGCTACACCTTC
cdr3_aa: CAISEDRAGYGYTF

j_call: TRBJ1-2
clone_size: once
v_call: TRBV4-1
cdr3_length: 16
d_call: TRBD1
cdr3_nt: TGCGCCAGCAGCCAAGCGACAGGGGGAGAACGGTATGGCTACACCTTC
cdr3_aa: CASSQATGGERYGYTF